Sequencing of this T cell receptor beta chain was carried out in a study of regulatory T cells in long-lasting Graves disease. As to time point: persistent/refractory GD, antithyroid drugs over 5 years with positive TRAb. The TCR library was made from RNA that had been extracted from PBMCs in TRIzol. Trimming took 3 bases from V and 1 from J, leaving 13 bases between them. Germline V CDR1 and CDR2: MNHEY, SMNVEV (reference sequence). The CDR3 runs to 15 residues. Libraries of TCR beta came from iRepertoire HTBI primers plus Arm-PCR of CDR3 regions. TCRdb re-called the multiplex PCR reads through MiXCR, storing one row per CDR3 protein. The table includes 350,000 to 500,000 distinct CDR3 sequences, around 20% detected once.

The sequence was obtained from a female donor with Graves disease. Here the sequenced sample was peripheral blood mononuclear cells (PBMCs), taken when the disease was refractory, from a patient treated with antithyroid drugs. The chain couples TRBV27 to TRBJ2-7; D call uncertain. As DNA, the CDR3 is TGTGCCAGCAGTTTGGCCTCAACGGGTTCCTACGAGCAGTACTTC. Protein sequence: CASSLASTGSYEQYF.